This entry is about one TCR beta chain. The target antigen is unknown. These data are taken from a study of OX40 agonist ivuxolimab in advanced cancers. Background on the study: Patients were treated with intravenous ivuxolimab, dosed at 0.01 to 10 mg/kg and infused every 2 weeks.

This CDR3 contains 15 residues. Trimming removed 2 bases at V and 3 bases at J, with 11 bases between. In germline, CDR1 is SGDLS, CDR2 YYNGEE. Method: immunoSEQ multiplex PCR; TCRdb's copy keeps in-frame clones and lacks some. Found here are about 79,000 clones, about 94% of them singletons; the top ten hold around a tenth. Regarding the study as a whole: Clonal expansion by week 6 occurred in CD4+ and CD8+ blood T cells (at 0.1 to 3.0 mg/kg).

The receptor's source is an adult with an advanced solid tumor such as melanoma, head and neck, liver or kidney cancer. The chain couples TRBV9 to TRBJ2-2; the D gene is possibly TRBD2 (6 bases). The sequenced sample was CD4+ or CD8+ T cells sorted from blood, obtained in a trial of the OX40 agonist ivuxolimab. Here the CDR3 DNA reads TGTGCCAGCAGCGTTGGGGAGGAAGACACCGGGGAGCTGTTTTTT. As protein: CASSVGEEDTGELFF.